This note documents a single TCR beta chain sequence. Its antigen is as yet unknown. The repertoire was sequenced with immunoSEQ multiplex PCR; TCRdb's copy has only in-frame clones and lacks some. The sample shows 90,000 to 110,000 clones, 70% to 90% of them seen only once. This sample is drawn from a study of T cell responses to AZD1222 COVID-19 vaccine. Broader study findings: Following two doses of AZD1222, Spike-specific TCR breadth and depth rose.

The germline gives CDR1 SGHRS, CDR2 YFSETQ. This CDR3 has 16 residues. V was shortened by 0 bases and J by 4 bases, with 13 bases between the two germline ends. This clonotype was obtained from an adult in good health. V is TRBV5-1 and J is TRBJ1-4; the D gene is possibly TRBD1 (6 bases). Sample: peripheral blood, taken on day 0 of AZD1222 vaccination. As DNA, the CDR3 is TGCGCCAGCAGCTTGGACCGGGGGCCGGGTAATGAAAAACTGTTTTTT. Translating it yields CASSLDRGPGNEKLFF. The whole variable domain, remainder taken from reference TRBV5-1 and TRBJ1-4, is KAGVTQTPRYLIKTRGQQVTLSCSPISGHRSVSWYQQTPGQGLQFLFEYFSETQRNKGNFPGRFSGRQFSNSRSEMNVSTLELGDSALYLCASSLDRGPGNEKLFFGSGTQLSVL.